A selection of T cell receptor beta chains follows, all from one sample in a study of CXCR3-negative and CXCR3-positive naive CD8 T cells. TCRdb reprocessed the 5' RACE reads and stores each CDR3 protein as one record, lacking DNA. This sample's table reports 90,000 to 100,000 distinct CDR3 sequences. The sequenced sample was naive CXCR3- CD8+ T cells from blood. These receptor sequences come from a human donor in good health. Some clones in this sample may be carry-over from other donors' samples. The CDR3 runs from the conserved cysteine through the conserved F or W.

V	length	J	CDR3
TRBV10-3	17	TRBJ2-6	CAISRQSADSGANVLTF
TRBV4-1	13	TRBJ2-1	CASSPKGYNEQFF
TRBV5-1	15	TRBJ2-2	CASSLAASPAGELFF
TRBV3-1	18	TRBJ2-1	CASSPRLAVQGGYNEQFF
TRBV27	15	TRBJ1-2	CASSTGDGSPGGYTF
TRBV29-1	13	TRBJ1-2	CSTWTGEDYGYTF
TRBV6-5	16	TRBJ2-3	CASSYGRGGVRDTQYF
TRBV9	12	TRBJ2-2	CASSVQGGELFF
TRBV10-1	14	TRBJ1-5	CASSEGQVNQPQHF
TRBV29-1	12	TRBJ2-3	CSVDQSTDTQYF
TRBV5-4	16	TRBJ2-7	CASSLGLERGLYEQYF
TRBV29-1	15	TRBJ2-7	CSVPPAPGSSLEQYF
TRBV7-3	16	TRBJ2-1	CASRLGGLAGLDEQFF
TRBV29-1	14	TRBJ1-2	CSVEGPGGIYGYTF
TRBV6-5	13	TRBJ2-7	CASRGGQSYEQYF